This T cell receptor beta chain was identified during a study of blood T cell repertoires in COVID-19. Study as a whole: Acute and convalescent COVID-19 samples came from the United States, Italy and Spain. PBMCs, B-cell-depleted T cells, or T cells provided the cDNA or gDNA that made up the material.

The CDR3 extends over 14 amino acids. Germline CDR1 KGHSH, CDR2 LQKENI. V lost 2 bases to trimming and J lost 4 bases, with 11 bases between them. Original methodology: Reference gene primer amplification in the assay estimated nucleated cell counts. Assay used: immunoSEQ multiplex PCR; TCRdb lists only in-frame clones, some missing. V, J and clone size reflect that table, while D and trimming were determined from the DNA. The table has about 150,000 clones, 85% to 95% seen once. This sequence originates from a man aged 45-60 years with acute or convalescent COVID-19. V gene TRBV18 combines with J gene TRBJ1-2; TRBD1 might be the D (6 bases). The specimen sequenced was peripheral blood. The CDR3, as DNA: TGTGCCAGCTCACCAGCAGGGGCCAGCTATGGCTACACCTTC. This gives the protein CASSPAGASYGYTF.